These 21 T cell receptor beta chains were sequenced from one sample in a study of blood T cell repertoires in COVID-19. Clones were read by immunoSEQ multiplex PCR, and TCRdb kept only the in-frame ones, dropping some. The top ten clones hold around 0.5% of a sample with over 150,000 clones, over 90% of them seen once. Sequencing used peripheral blood. These receptors were collected from a man aged 50-59 years with acute or convalescent COVID-19.

The chain carries TRBV29-1 and TRBJ2-1; 8 bases are a match to TRBD1. The CDR3 extends over 11 amino acids. In germline, CDR1 is SQVTM, CDR2 ANQGSEA. The V and J ends lost 7 bases and 7 bases, in that order; junction bases with no gene match: 3. CDR3 amino acids: CSGGQGNEQFF. The CDR3 DNA follows: TGCAGCGGCGGACAGGGAAATGAGCAGTTCTTC.

A remark on this clone: Other nucleotide sequences in the sample specify the same CDR3. The rearrangement links TRBV4-2 to TRBJ2-7; 7 bases align to TRBD1. The ends lost 1 base at V and 3 bases at J; junction bases unmatched: 3. CDR1 is LGHNA and CDR2 is YNFKEQ in the germline V gene. The CDR3 has 14 residues. CDR3 sequence (DNA): TGTGCCAGCAGCCAAGGACAGGGTGACTACGAGCAGTACTTC. Protein: CASSQGQGDYEQYF.

The CDR3 DNA sequence: TGTGCCAGCAGCTTGCGCCAGGGACTTGAAAAACTGTTTTTT. Its protein product is CASSLRQGLEKLFF. The chain uses TRBV5-6 and TRBJ1-4; D perhaps matches TRBD1 (5 bases). The V gene's germline CDR1 is SGHDT and CDR2 YYEEEE. Between the trimmed V and J ends, which lost 1 base and 7 bases, there was a span of 11 bases. The CDR3 consists of 14 residues.

This clone was detected only a few times. V gene TRBV10-3 combines with J gene TRBJ2-7; D is possibly TRBD2 (5 bases). Germline V gene lookup returns CDR1 ENHRY and CDR2 SYGVKD. V was pared by 4 bases and J by 2 bases, with 15 bases between. This CDR3 is built from 15 residues. The CDR3 reads CAISAGSGGPYEQYF. CDR3 sequence (DNA): TGTGCCATCAGTGCGGGGTCAGGCGGCCCCTACGAGCAGTACTTC.

The rearrangement joins TRBV19 to TRBJ2-7, with 7 bases that match TRBD1. The V segment lost 4 bases and the J segment 4 bases; nucleotides outside the gene matches: 10. The CDR3 consists of 15 residues. Germline CDR1 is LNHDA and CDR2 is SQIVND (reference sequence). The CDR3 nucleotides read TGTGCCAGTAGTAATGGACAGGTTTTTGCTTACGAGCAGTACTTC. This sequence encodes CASSNGQVFAYEQYF.

The chain employs TRBV7-8 and TRBJ1-3, with D possibly matching TRBD1 (5 bases). This CDR3 region has 15 residues. V was pared by 5 bases and J by 0 bases, with 11 bases between. In germline, CDR1 is SGHVS, CDR2 FQNEAQ. CDR3 nucleotide sequence: TGTGCCAGCAGCCCCGGACACAGCTCTGGAAACACCATATATTTT. Its translation is CASSPGHSSGNTIYF.

Here the CDR3 DNA reads TGCGCCAGCAGCCCGGGAGGGGGGGCCTCGGATACGCAGTATTTT. It is translated as CASSPGGGASDTQYF. The chain combines TRBV5-1 with TRBJ2-3; TRBD2 aligns across 8 bases. V shed 4 bases and J 6 bases; nucleotides not matched to a gene: 10. Germline V CDR1 and CDR2: SGHRS, YFSETQ. This CDR3 spans 15 amino acids.

CDR3 loop: CSASMVDRGPPDTQYF. DNA of the CDR3: TGCAGTGCTAGTATGGTCGATAGAGGCCCCCCTGATACGCAGTATTTT. The rearrangement links TRBV20-1 to TRBJ2-3; D is ambiguous. This CDR3 comprises 16 residues. Germline V gene sequence: CDR1 DFQATT, CDR2 SNEGSKA (reference sequence). The V end was cut by 3 bases, the J end by 6 bases, with 22 bases between.

As DNA, the CDR3 is TGTGCCAGCAGTTACTCCCCAGGGCCCTATGGCTACACCTTC. The encoded protein is CASSYSPGPYGYTF. This rearrangement joins TRBV6-5 to TRBJ1-2; possibly TRBD1 for D (5 bases). Trimming pared 0 bases from V and 4 bases from J, leaving 9 bases between. CDR1 is MNHEY and CDR2 is SVGAGI in the germline V gene. The CDR3 extends over 14 amino acids.

This sequence joins TRBV28 and TRBJ1-2; TRBD1 is a possible D gene (6 bases). The CDR3 is 15 residues long. The V gene lost 7 bases and the J gene lost 3 bases, with 18 bases spanning the gap. Per the germline V gene, CDR1 is MDHEN and CDR2 is SYDVKM. CDR3 sequence: CASIGARGLDYGYTF. The CDR3 coding sequence is TGTGCCAGCATTGGGGCCAGGGGCCTAGACTATGGCTACACCTTC.

The chain uses TRBV7-8 and TRBJ2-3; D perhaps matches TRBD1 (6 bases). Germline CDR1 and CDR2: SGHVS and FQNEAQ. The length of the CDR3 is 14 residues. V lost 4 bases, J lost 2 bases, and 10 bases lay in between. The chain's CDR3 is CASSSDSYTDTQYF. The DNA of the CDR3 is TGTGCCAGCAGCTCGGACAGCTACACAGATACGCAGTATTTT.

The genes are TRBV9 and TRBJ2-2; 7 bases line up with TRBD1. Germline V gives CDR1 SGDLS, CDR2 YYNGEE. The CDR3 extends over 18 amino acids. Trimming at V came to 0 bases and at J to 3 bases, leaving 11 bases not matched to a gene. CDR3 amino acids: CASSVDPLQGQHTGELFF. The DNA of the CDR3 is TGTGCCAGCAGCGTAGACCCCCTCCAGGGACAGCACACCGGGGAGCTGTTTTTT.

This clone was detected once. The V gene is TRBV7-3, the J gene TRBJ2-3, with D hard to call. The CDR3 consists of 13 residues. Trimming took off 2 bases at V and 5 bases at J, with 8 bases between the two ends. The germline V gene has CDR1 SGHTA and CDR2 FQGTGA. CDR3 sequence (DNA): TGTGCCAGCAGCTTAGATCCGGGAGATACGCAGTATTTT. As protein: CASSLDPGDTQYF.

This CDR3 is CAISKTGSNQPQHF. The CDR3 coding sequence is TGTGCCATCAGTAAGACAGGGAGCAATCAGCCCCAGCATTTT. This sequence joins TRBV10-3 and TRBJ1-5; 7 bases fit TRBD1. The CDR3 has 14 amino acids. The germline V gene encodes CDR1 ENHRY and CDR2 SYGVKD. V was pared by 5 bases and J by 1 base, with 2 bases of the junction left unmatched.

The chain has TRBV7-8 and TRBJ1-3, with 11 bases that match TRBD1. The CDR3 length is 21 residues. CDR1 SGHVS and CDR2 FQNEAQ come from the germline V gene. V lost 5 bases to trimming and J lost 2 bases; unmatched junction nucleotides: 20. DNA of the CDR3: TGTGCCAGCAGCATCCTCCCCCCCGGGACAGGGGGTCCTCGAACTGGAAACACCATATATTTT. Protein product: CASSILPPGTGGPRTGNTIYF.

The V gene is TRBV7-9, the J gene TRBJ2-7, with D possibly TRBD1 on 6 matching bases. With 8 bases removed from V and 4 bases from J, the gap between germline ends came to 15 bases. Germline lookup yields CDR1 SEHNR and CDR2 FQNEAQ (reference sequence). This CDR3 contains 13 residues. This chain's CDR3 is CASSRAGAYEQYF. CDR3 DNA sequence: TGTGCCAGCTCACGGGCAGGGGCATACGAGCAGTACTTC.

This rearrangement joins TRBV7-8 to TRBJ2-6; a weak D match, TRBD2 (6 bases). The ends were cut back, 0 bases at V and 3 bases at J, with 18 bases in the middle. The CDR3 spans 19 residues. Germline values: CDR1 SGHVS, CDR2 FQNEAQ. CDR3 DNA sequence: TGTGCCAGCAGCTTAGCATGGCGGGAATTAGCTTTTGGGGCCAACGTCCTGACTTTC. It is translated as CASSLAWRELAFGANVLTF.

The V gene is TRBV7-2, the J gene TRBJ2-1; 7 nucleotides agree with TRBD2. V lost 4 bases to trimming and J lost 3 bases; unmatched junction nucleotides: 6. This CDR3 region has 15 residues. Germline values: CDR1 SGHTA, CDR2 FQGNSA. Here the CDR3 reads CASSSMGLYYNEQFF. CDR3 nucleotide sequence: TGTGCCAGCAGCTCAATGGGACTATACTACAATGAGCAGTTCTTC.

This sequence joins TRBV7-4 and TRBJ2-7; maybe TRBD2 (6 bases). V gave up 5 bases and J gave up 6 bases, with 26 bases separating them. Per the germline V gene, CDR1 is SGHVT and CDR2 is SQSDAQ. The CDR3 runs to 17 residues. The CDR3 DNA reads as TGTGCCAGCAGCCCCTTGGGACGCTTTGAGCGGGTGAGCGAGCAGTACTTC. Protein: CASSPLGRFERVSEQYF.

The chain is built from TRBV2 and TRBJ1-5, with 11 bases identical to TRBD1. The trim removed 6 bases at V and 6 bases at J, leaving 7 bases unmatched. This CDR3 has 15 residues. Germline V lookup: CDR1 SNHLY, CDR2 FYNNEI. The CDR3 protein is CASRAGQGGSQPQHF. In nucleotides, the CDR3 is TGTGCCAGCAGAGCGGGACAGGGGGGCTCTCAGCCCCAGCATTTT.

The chain employs TRBV3-1 (or the pseudogene TRBV3-2) and TRBJ1-5, with 7 positions matching TRBD1. In germline, CDR1 is LGHDT, CDR2 YNNKEL (reference sequence). The CDR3 contains 16 residues. Trimming cost V 1 base and J 3 bases; bases outside gene matches: 6. DNA of the CDR3: TGTGCCAGCAGCCAAGGTGGCGGGACAGTCAATCAGCCCCAGCATTTT. As protein: CASSQGGGTVNQPQHF.